This TCR beta chain was captured in a study of CD8+CD57+ T cells in acquired aplastic anemia. About the study: The mean DNA yield obtained from sorted CD4+ and CD8+ cells came to 3 to 3.5 ug.

Whole-study findings and limits: Found in both controls and patients were twenty-nine CD8+ CDR3 sequences.

The CDR3 has 15 amino acids. The germline V gene has CDR1 SNHLY and CDR2 FYNNEI. V was trimmed by 1 base and J by 0 bases, leaving 9 bases between them. CDR3 and TCR beta VDJ profiling relied on genomic DNA as the template. One entry per CDR3 protein results from TCRdb running MiXCR on the reads. The table records approximately 190,000 distinct CDR3 sequences, less than 60% of them present only once. Note on this clonotype: Its cognate antigen is unknown.

For sequencing, patients were chosen who had shown expansion of CD8+CD57+ cells by flow cytometry. A severe acquired aplastic anemia diagnosis applied to all patients. All patients were therapy-naive when blood was sampled. Material for sequencing was sorted CD4+, CD8+, or CD8+CD57+ T cells (not recorded which) from PBMCs. This chain joins TRBV2 and TRBJ1-1; D uncertain. The source of this sequence is a human donor with aplastic anemia. CDR3 sequence: CASSEVLVLNTEAFF. Here the CDR3 DNA reads TGTGCCAGCAGTGAAGTCTTGGTCCTGAACACTGAAGCTTTCTTT. The full variable domain, completed using reference TRBV2 and TRBJ1-1, is EPEVTQTPSHQVTQMGQEVILRCVPISNHLYFYWYRQILGQKVEFLVSFYNNEISEKSEIFDDQFSVERPDGSNFTLKIRSTKLEDSAMYFCASSEVLVLNTEAFFGQGTRLTVV.